The present T cell receptor beta chain was sequenced within a study of control samples from healthy donors and cancer patients. The CDR3 is 14 residues long. Germline V CDR1 and CDR2: MDHEN, SYDVKM. V lost 5 bases to trimming and J lost 0 bases, with 11 bases between them. Clones were read by immunoSEQ multiplex PCR, and TCRdb kept only the in-frame ones, dropping some. This sample has just over 150,000 clones, with 93% found just once. Input material: blood. This receptor was obtained from a man aged 45-60 years in good health. This rearrangement joins TRBV28 to TRBJ2-7; D possibly corresponds to TRBD2 (6 bases). In DNA, the CDR3 is TGTGCCAGCAGTCTCCCGGGAGACTCCTACGAGCAGTACTTC. Translated, it gives CASSLPGDSYEQYF.